This T cell receptor beta chain was identified in a study of shared clonotypes between healthy human individuals. Study information: Each donor contributed plates that comprised three CD4 naive, three CD4 memory, two CD8 naive and one CD8 memory. Points from the study as a whole: Naive subsets generally exceeded memory subsets in estimated richness. In a handful of donors, around 5% of naive CD4 clonotypes appeared in common. Only blood samples were collected, and tissue repertoires likely differ.

There are 15 residues in the CDR3. CDR1 and CDR2 (germline): MDHEN, SYDVKM. Trimming shortened V by 5 bases and J by 0 bases, and 11 bases separated the two germline ends. Many counts were recorded for this clone. Antigen specificity is unknown. TCRdb's table, derived via immunoSEQ multiplex PCR, lists solely in-frame clones and lacks some. This table has under 750,000 clones, roughly 72% appearing once. The rearrangement links TRBV28 to TRBJ2-4, with D possibly TRBD1 on 5 matching bases. The material sequenced was memory CD4+ T cells sorted from blood. Regarding subset: CD45RA-negative fraction. The sequence was obtained from a woman in her 30s in good health. CDR3 loop: CASSEQGRAKNIQYF. The DNA of the CDR3 is TGTGCCAGCAGTGAGCAGGGCCGAGCCAAAAACATTCAGTACTTC.